The sequence of this T cell receptor beta chain was determined in a study of T cell responses to AZD1222 COVID-19 vaccine. This table comes from immunoSEQ multiplex PCR, and its TCRdb copy is limited to in-frame clones, with some not included. The sample carries over 75,000 clones, roughly 87% recorded once. Study results and caveats: Clonal diversity was possibly underestimated, and the donors were mostly white British, with more females.

Concerning this clone itself: Its target is not known.

Trimming took off 0 bases at V and 4 bases at J, with 12 bases between the two ends. Per germline, CDR1 GTSNPN and CDR2 SVGIG (reference sequence). The CDR3 runs to 14 residues. Sequenced material: peripheral blood, taken on day 0 of AZD1222 vaccination. The V call is TRBV30, the J call TRBJ1-2, with TRBD1 as a possible D gene (6 bases). The sequence came from an adult in good health. CDR3 residues: CAWSVRSGVYGYTF. The DNA of the CDR3 is TGTGCCTGGAGTGTACGTTCAGGGGTCTATGGCTACACCTTC.